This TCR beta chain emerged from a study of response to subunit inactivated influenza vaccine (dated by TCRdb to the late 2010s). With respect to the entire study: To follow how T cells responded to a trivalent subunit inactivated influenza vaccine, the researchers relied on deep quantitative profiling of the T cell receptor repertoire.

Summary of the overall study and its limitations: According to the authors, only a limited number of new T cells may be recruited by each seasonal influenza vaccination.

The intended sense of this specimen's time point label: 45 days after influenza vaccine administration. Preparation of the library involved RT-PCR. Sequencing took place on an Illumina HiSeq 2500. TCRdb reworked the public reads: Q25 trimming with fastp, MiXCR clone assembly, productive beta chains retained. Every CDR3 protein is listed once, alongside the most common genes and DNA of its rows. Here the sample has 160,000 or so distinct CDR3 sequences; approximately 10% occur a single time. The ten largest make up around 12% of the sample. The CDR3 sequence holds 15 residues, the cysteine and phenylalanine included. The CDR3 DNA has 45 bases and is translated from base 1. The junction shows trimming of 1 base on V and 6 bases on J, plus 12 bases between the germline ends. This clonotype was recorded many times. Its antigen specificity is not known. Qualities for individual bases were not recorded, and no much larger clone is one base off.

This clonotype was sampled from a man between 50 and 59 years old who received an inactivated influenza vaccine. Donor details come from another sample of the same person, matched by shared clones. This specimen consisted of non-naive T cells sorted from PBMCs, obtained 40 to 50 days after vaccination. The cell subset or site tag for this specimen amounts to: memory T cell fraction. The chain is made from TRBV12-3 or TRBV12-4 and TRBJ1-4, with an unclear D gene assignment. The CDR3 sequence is CASSLGGTRDEKLFF. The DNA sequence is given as TGTGCCAGCAGTTTAGGTGGAACAAGGGATGAAAAACTGTTTTTT.